The TCR beta chain described here comes from a study of a mutant IDH1 vaccine in newly diagnosed glioma. Study-level results: Patients mounted vaccine-induced immune responses in almost 95% of cases.

Sequenced by immunoSEQ multiplex PCR; TCRdb stores in-frame clones only, minus some. The sample consists of around 61,000 clones, more than 80% of them appearing once. Germline V lookup: CDR1 MDHEN, CDR2 SYDVKM. The V end was cut by 3 bases, the J end by 2 bases, with 14 bases between. CDR3 length equals 15 residues. Details on this clone: Its antigen is still unknown.

Sample time point: week 5, during vaccination. Every single dose of the vaccine, 300 ug of mutant IDH1 20-mer peptide, came with topical imiquimod. The J gene is TRBJ2-7, the V gene TRBV28; possibly TRBD1 or TRBD2 for D (6 bases each). Sample: PBMCs, taken from a glioma patient whose treatment included an IDH1 peptide vaccine. The TCR sequence derives from a woman aged 40 to 49 with glioma. CDR3 loop: CASSFGGALTYEQYF. DNA of the CDR3: TGTGCCAGCAGTTTCGGGGGCGCGTTAACCTACGAGCAGTACTTC.